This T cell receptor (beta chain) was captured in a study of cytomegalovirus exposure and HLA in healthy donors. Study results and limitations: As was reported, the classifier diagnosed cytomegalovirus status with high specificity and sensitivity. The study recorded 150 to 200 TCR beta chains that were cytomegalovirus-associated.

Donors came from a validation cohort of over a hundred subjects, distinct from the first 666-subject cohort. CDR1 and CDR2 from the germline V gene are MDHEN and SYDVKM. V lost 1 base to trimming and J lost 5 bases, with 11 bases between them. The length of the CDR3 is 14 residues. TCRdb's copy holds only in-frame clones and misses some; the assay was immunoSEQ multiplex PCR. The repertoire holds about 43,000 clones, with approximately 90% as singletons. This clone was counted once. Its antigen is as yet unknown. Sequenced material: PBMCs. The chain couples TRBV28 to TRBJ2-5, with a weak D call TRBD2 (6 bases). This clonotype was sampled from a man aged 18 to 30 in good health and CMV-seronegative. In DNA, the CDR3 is TGTGCCAGCAGTTTATTTCGCGGGGCGGAGACCCAGTACTTC. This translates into CASSLFRGAETQYF.